This is a list of T cell receptor beta chains from one sample in a study of cytomegalovirus exposure and HLA in healthy donors. Profiling relied on immunoSEQ multiplex PCR, and the TCRdb table lists in-frame clones only, not all of them. Of some 100,000 clones detected, roughly 78% appear once; the ten largest clones hold 3.5% to 5.5%. The material sequenced was PBMCs. These receptors were collected from a woman aged 40 to 50 in good health and CMV-seropositive. CDR3s include the opening cysteine and the closing phenylalanine or tryptophan. D genes are given only for firm matches. Expanded clones are given a class, and other clones once, few, many or no size at all.

j_call: TRBJ2-7
v_call: TRBV2
clone_size: -
d_call: -
cdr3_aa: CASSEGQSYEQYF
cdr3_nt: TGTGCCAGCAGTGAAGGACAGTCCTACGAGCAGTACTTC

j_call: TRBJ2-7
v_call: TRBV5-1
clone_size: -
d_call: -
cdr3_aa: CASSLSPQSGVYEQYF
cdr3_nt: TGCGCCAGCAGCTTGTCCCCTCAATCGGGAGTCTACGAGCAGTACTTC

j_call: TRBJ2-1
v_call: TRBV5-1
clone_size: -
d_call: TRBD2
cdr3_aa: CASSYVAGPNEQFF
cdr3_nt: TGCGCCAGCAGCTACGTAGCGGGACCGAATGAGCAGTTCTTC

j_call: TRBJ2-1
v_call: TRBV11-2
clone_size: -
d_call: -
cdr3_aa: CASSRTGTYNEQFF
cdr3_nt: TGTGCCAGCAGCCGGACTGGGACCTACAATGAGCAGTTCTTC

j_call: TRBJ2-2
v_call: TRBV5-1
clone_size: -
d_call: TRBD2
cdr3_aa: CASSPTGLAGGPSGTGELFF
cdr3_nt: TGCGCCAGCAGCCCGACGGGACTAGCGGGAGGGCCCTCGGGCACCGGGGAGCTGTTTTTT

j_call: TRBJ1-3
v_call: TRBV7-2
clone_size: few
d_call: -
cdr3_aa: CASSPRQFSGNTIYF
cdr3_nt: TGTGCCAGCAGCCCCCGACAGTTCTCTGGAAACACCATATATTTT

j_call: TRBJ2-5
v_call: TRBV5-4
clone_size: -
d_call: TRBD2
cdr3_aa: CASSLEAGRGETQYF
cdr3_nt: TGTGCCAGCAGCTTGGAAGCGGGGAGGGGAGAGACCCAGTACTTC

j_call: TRBJ2-7
v_call: TRBV10-3
clone_size: few
d_call: TRBD2
cdr3_aa: CAISGSSGRAGVTYEQYF
cdr3_nt: TGTGCCATCAGTGGTTCCAGCGGGAGGGCCGGGGTCACCTACGAGCAGTACTTC

j_call: TRBJ2-3
v_call: TRBV29-1
clone_size: -
d_call: -
cdr3_aa: CSVGITDTQYF
cdr3_nt: TGCAGCGTTGGTATTACAGATACGCAGTATTTT

j_call: TRBJ1-5
v_call: TRBV28
clone_size: -
d_call: -
cdr3_aa: CASSLESGAVGPQHF
cdr3_nt: TGTGCCAGCAGTTTAGAGTCAGGGGCGGTTGGGCCCCAGCATTTT

j_call: TRBJ1-2
v_call: TRBV11-2
clone_size: -
d_call: -
cdr3_aa: CASSLEAGEGYTF
cdr3_nt: TGTGCCAGCAGCTTAGAGGCAGGTGAAGGCTACACCTTC

j_call: TRBJ2-3
v_call: TRBV2
clone_size: -
d_call: -
cdr3_aa: CASSGTVSDTQYF
cdr3_nt: TGTGCCAGCAGTGGGACAGTCTCAGATACGCAGTATTTT

j_call: TRBJ2-1
v_call: TRBV27
clone_size: -
d_call: TRBD2
cdr3_aa: CASSLSLLAGGNEQFF
cdr3_nt: TGTGCCAGCAGTTTAAGTCTCCTAGCGGGAGGAAATGAGCAGTTCTTC

j_call: TRBJ2-7
v_call: TRBV29-1
clone_size: -
d_call: TRBD1
cdr3_aa: CSVGGQIYEQYF
cdr3_nt: TGCAGCGTTGGGGGACAGATCTACGAGCAGTACTTC

j_call: TRBJ1-1
v_call: TRBV19
clone_size: -
d_call: -
cdr3_aa: CASSIGGGNTEAFF
cdr3_nt: TGTGCCAGTAGTATAGGAGGAGGCAACACTGAAGCTTTCTTT

j_call: TRBJ1-5
v_call: TRBV18
clone_size: -
d_call: TRBD1
cdr3_aa: CASSPPGTGGSNQPQHF
cdr3_nt: TGTGCCAGCTCACCACCAGGAACAGGGGGTTCCAATCAGCCCCAGCATTTT

j_call: TRBJ2-3
v_call: TRBV2
clone_size: -
d_call: -
cdr3_aa: CASSEQPPGGTDTQYF
cdr3_nt: TGTGCCAGCAGTGAACAGCCTCCCGGGGGCACAGATACGCAGTATTTT

j_call: TRBJ2-1
v_call: TRBV1
clone_size: -
d_call: -
cdr3_aa: CTSSRPGGSGRGEQFF
cdr3_nt: TGCACCAGCAGCCGCCCAGGGGGAAGCGGGAGAGGGGAGCAGTTCTTC

j_call: TRBJ2-5
v_call: TRBV18
clone_size: -
d_call: TRBD2
cdr3_aa: CASSPMLAGGQETQYF
cdr3_nt: TGTGCCAGCTCACCAATGCTAGCGGGAGGACAAGAGACCCAGTACTTC

j_call: TRBJ2-3
v_call: TRBV5-6
clone_size: -
d_call: TRBD1
cdr3_aa: CASSLAGQGNTDTQYF
cdr3_nt: TGTGCCAGCAGCTTGGCCGGACAGGGGAACACAGATACGCAGTATTTT

j_call: TRBJ2-1
v_call: TRBV10-2
clone_size: -
d_call: TRBD1
cdr3_aa: CASSERQGPHNEQFF
cdr3_nt: TGCGCCAGCAGCGAGCGACAGGGGCCCCACAATGAGCAGTTCTTC

j_call: TRBJ1-1
v_call: TRBV16
clone_size: -
d_call: TRBD1
cdr3_aa: CASSQSEGTGSSYAFF
cdr3_nt: TGTGCCAGCAGCCAATCGGAAGGGACAGGTTCATCGTACGCTTTCTTT

j_call: TRBJ2-1
v_call: TRBV7-3
clone_size: -
d_call: TRBD2
cdr3_aa: CASSFKLAGINEQFF
cdr3_nt: TGTGCCAGCAGCTTCAAACTAGCGGGAATCAATGAGCAGTTCTTC

j_call: TRBJ2-7
v_call: TRBV5-1
clone_size: -
d_call: TRBD1
cdr3_aa: CASSLRRDRVTYEQYF
cdr3_nt: TGCGCCAGCAGCTTACGCCGGGACAGGGTAACCTACGAGCAGTACTTC

j_call: TRBJ1-5
v_call: TRBV10-2
clone_size: -
d_call: -
cdr3_aa: CASSEWENQPQHF
cdr3_nt: TGCGCCAGCAGTGAATGGGAGAATCAGCCCCAGCATTTT

j_call: TRBJ1-1
v_call: TRBV7-9
clone_size: -
d_call: -
cdr3_aa: CASSLDHPEAFF
cdr3_nt: TGTGCCAGCAGCTTAGATCATCCTGAAGCTTTCTTT

j_call: TRBJ2-6
v_call: TRBV18
clone_size: few
d_call: TRBD1
cdr3_aa: CASSPDRAGANVLTF
cdr3_nt: TGTGCCAGCTCACCCGACAGGGCTGGGGCCAACGTCCTGACTTTC

j_call: TRBJ2-3
v_call: TRBV5-8
clone_size: -
d_call: -
cdr3_aa: CASSSSLRSPSTDTQYF
cdr3_nt: TGTGCCAGCAGCTCCTCACTCCGGTCACCGAGCACAGATACGCAGTATTTT

j_call: TRBJ2-1
v_call: TRBV4-1
clone_size: -
d_call: TRBD1
cdr3_aa: CASSQAWGQAYNEQFF
cdr3_nt: TGCGCCAGCAGCCAAGCTTGGGGACAGGCTTACAATGAGCAGTTCTTC

j_call: TRBJ2-7
v_call: TRBV7-9
clone_size: once
d_call: TRBD2
cdr3_aa: CSSSLGGREGSYEQYF
cdr3_nt: TGTTCCAGCAGCTTAGGGGGGCGGGAGGGGTCCTACGAGCAGTACTTC

j_call: TRBJ1-2
v_call: TRBV7-2
clone_size: -
d_call: -
cdr3_aa: CASSFEGLRGYPF
cdr3_nt: TGTGCCAGCAGCTTCGAGGGTCTGCGTGGCTACCCCTTC

j_call: TRBJ1-2
v_call: TRBV19
clone_size: -
d_call: -
cdr3_aa: CASSFVSGSGGYTF
cdr3_nt: TGTGCCAGTAGTTTCGTCAGCGGCTCGGGAGGCTACACCTTC

j_call: TRBJ2-2
v_call: TRBV4-3
clone_size: -
d_call: -
cdr3_aa: CASSQGERNTGELFF
cdr3_nt: TGCGCCAGCAGCCAAGGAGAGCGGAACACCGGGGAGCTGTTTTTT

j_call: TRBJ2-7
v_call: TRBV9
clone_size: -
d_call: -
cdr3_aa: CASSVTDSPYEQYF
cdr3_nt: TGTGCCAGCAGCGTAACAGACAGTCCCTACGAGCAGTACTTC

j_call: TRBJ2-3
v_call: TRBV7-3
clone_size: -
d_call: -
cdr3_aa: CASSYRTSTDTQYF
cdr3_nt: TGTGCCAGCAGCTACCGAACTAGCACAGATACGCAGTATTTT

j_call: TRBJ2-7
v_call: TRBV5-6
clone_size: -
d_call: -
cdr3_aa: CASSLGAGEQYF
cdr3_nt: TGTGCCAGCAGCTTGGGAGCAGGCGAGCAGTACTTC

j_call: TRBJ1-4
v_call: TRBV2
clone_size: -
d_call: TRBD1
cdr3_aa: CASSSQGATNEKLFF
cdr3_nt: TGTGCCAGCAGTAGTCAGGGGGCAACTAATGAAAAACTGTTTTTT